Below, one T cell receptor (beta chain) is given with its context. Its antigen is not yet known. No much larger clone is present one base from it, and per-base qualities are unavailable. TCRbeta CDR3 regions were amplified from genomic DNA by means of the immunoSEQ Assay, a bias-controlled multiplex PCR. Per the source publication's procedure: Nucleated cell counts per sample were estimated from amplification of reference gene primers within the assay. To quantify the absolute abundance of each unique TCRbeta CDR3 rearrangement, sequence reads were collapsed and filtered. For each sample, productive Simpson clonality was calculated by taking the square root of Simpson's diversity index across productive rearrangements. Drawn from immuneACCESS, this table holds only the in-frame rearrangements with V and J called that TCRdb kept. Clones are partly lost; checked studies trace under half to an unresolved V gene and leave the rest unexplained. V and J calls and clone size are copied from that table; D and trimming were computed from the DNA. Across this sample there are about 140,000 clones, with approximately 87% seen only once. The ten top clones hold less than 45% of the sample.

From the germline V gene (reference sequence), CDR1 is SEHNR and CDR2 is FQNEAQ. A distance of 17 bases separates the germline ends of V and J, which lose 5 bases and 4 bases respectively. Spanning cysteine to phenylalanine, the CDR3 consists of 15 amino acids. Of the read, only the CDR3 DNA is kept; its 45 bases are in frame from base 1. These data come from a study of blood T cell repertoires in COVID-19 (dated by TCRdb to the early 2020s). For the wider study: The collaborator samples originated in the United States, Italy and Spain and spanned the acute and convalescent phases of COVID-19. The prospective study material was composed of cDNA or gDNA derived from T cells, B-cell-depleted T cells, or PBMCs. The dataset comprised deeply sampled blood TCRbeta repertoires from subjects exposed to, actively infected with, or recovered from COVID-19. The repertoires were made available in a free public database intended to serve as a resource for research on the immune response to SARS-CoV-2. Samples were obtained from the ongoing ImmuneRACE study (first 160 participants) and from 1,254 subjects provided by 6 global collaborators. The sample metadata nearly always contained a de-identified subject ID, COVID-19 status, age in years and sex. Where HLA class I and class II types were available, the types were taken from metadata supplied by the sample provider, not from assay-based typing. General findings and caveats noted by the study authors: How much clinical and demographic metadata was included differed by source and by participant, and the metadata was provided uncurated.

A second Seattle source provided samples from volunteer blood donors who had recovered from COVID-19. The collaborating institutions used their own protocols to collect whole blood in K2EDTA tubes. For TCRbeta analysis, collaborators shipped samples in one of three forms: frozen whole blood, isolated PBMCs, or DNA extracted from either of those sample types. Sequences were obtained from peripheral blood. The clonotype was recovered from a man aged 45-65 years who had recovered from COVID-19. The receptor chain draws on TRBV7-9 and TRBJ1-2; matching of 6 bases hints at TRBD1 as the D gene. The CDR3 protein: CASSKAGTRIYGYTF. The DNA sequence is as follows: TGTGCCAGCAGCAAAGCCGGGACACGAATCTATGGCTACACCTTC. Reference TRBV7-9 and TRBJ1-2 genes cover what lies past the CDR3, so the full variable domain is DTGVSQNPRHKITKRGQNVTFRCDPISEHNRLYWYRQTLGQGPEFLTYFQNEAQLEKSRLLSDRFSAERPKGSFSTLEIQRTEQGDSAMYLCASSKAGTRIYGYTFGSGTRLTVV.